Reported below is one T cell receptor beta chain. Next came a second PCR, run for about 7 to 12 cycles, which used a sample-barcoded 5' primer along with a J-beta primer mix. Each cDNA molecule received a tag from a template-switch adaptor that had 12 random nucleotides. Per sample, CDR3-containing paired-end reads numbered at least 2.5 million. From the 5' RACE reads, TCRdb called clonotypes with MiXCR, one entry per CDR3 protein. The table lists some 1.5 million distinct CDR3 sequences, 25% to 30% of them singletons, with over 7% in the top ten. These data belong to a study of blood T cells in healthy people across ages. The sample consisted of blood. This clonotype was obtained from a young woman in good health.

As DNA, the CDR3 is TGTGCCAGCAGTTTAGAGCCGCGGGACTATGGCTACACCTTC. Its protein is CASSLEPRDYGYTF. The chain employs TRBV12-3 or TRBV12-4 and TRBJ1-2; D uncertain. The CDR3 runs 14 residues. Trimming shortened V by 1 base and J by 3 bases, and 9 bases separated the two germline ends.